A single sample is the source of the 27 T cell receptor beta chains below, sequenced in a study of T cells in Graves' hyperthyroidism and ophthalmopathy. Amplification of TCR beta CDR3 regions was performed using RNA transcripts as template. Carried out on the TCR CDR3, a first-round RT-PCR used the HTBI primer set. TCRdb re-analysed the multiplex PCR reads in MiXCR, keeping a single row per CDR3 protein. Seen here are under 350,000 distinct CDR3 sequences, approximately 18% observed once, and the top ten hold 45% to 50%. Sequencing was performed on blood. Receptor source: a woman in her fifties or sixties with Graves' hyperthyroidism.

The CDR3 here is CASSLDLPSTGELFF. In DNA, the CDR3 is TGTGCCAGCAGCTTGGACCTACCTTCCACCGGGGAGCTGTTTTTT. V and J are TRBV5-6 and TRBJ2-2; no clear D. Trimming took 0 bases from V and 4 from J, leaving 10 bases between them. Per the germline V gene, CDR1 is SGHDT and CDR2 is YYEEEE. The CDR3 length is 15 residues.

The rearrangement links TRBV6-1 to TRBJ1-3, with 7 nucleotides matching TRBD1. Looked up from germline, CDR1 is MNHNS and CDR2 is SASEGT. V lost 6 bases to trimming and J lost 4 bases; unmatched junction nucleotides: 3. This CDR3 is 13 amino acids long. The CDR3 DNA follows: TGTGCCAGCAGGGGACAGTTCGGAAACACCATATATTTT. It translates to CASRGQFGNTIYF.

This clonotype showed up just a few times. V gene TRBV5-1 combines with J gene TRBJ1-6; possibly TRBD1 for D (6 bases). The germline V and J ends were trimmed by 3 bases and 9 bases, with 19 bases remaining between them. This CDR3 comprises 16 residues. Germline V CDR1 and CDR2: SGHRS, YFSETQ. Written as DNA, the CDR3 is TGCGCCAGCAGCTCCTATCTGGGGGCCGGGACTTCACCCCTCCACTTT. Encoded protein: CASSSYLGAGTSPLHF.

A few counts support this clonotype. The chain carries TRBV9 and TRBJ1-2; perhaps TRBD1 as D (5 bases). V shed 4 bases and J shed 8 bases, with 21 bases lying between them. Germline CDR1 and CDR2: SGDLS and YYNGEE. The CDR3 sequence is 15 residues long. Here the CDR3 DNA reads TGTGCCAGCAGCCCTCCGGCGCAGGGCGCTGGAGGCTACACCTTC. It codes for CASSPPAQGAGGYTF.

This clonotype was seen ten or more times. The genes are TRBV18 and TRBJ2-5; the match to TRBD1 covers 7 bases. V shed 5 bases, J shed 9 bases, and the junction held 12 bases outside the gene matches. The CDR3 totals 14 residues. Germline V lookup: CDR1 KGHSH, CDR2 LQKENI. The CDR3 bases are TGTGCCAGCTCATTAACAGGGGAACTCATGGCCCAGTACTTC. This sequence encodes CASSLTGELMAQYF.

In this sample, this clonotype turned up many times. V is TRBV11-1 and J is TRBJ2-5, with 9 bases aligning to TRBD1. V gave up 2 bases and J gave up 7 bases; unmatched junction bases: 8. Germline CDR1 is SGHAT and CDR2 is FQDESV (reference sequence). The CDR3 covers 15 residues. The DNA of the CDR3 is TGTGCCAGCAGCTTAACAGGGGGCGCCCAGGGGACCCAGTACTTC. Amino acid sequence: CASSLTGGAQGTQYF.

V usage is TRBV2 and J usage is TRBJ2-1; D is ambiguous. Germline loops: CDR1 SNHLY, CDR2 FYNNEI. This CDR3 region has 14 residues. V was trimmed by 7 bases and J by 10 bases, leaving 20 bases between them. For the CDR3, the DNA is TGTGCCAGCACAGGTACTACAGCCATTGGAGAGCAGTTCTTC. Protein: CASTGTTAIGEQFF. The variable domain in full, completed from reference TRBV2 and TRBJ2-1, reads EPEVTQTPSHQVTQMGQEVILRCVPISNHLYFYWYRQILGQKVEFLVSFYNNEISEKSEIFDDQFSVERPDGSNFTLKIRSTKLEDSAMYFCASTGTTAIGEQFFGPGTRLTVL.

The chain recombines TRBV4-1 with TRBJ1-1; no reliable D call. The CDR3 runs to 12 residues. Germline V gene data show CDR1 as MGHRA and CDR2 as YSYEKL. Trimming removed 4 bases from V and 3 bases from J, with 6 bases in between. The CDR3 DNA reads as TGCGCCAGCAGCCTCTGGGACACTGAAGCTTTCTTT. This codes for CASSLWDTEAFF.

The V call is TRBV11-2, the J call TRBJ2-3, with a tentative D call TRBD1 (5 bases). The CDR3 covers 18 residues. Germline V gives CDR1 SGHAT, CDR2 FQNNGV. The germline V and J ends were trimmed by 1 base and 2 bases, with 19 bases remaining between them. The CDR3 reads CASSLVPPGAVNTDTQYF. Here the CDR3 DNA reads TGTGCCAGCAGCTTAGTCCCCCCTGGGGCGGTGAACACAGATACGCAGTATTTT.

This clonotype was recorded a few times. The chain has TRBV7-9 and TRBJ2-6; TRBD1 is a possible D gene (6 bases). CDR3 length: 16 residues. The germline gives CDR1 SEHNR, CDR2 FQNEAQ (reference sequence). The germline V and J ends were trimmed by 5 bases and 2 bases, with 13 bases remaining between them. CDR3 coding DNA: TGTGCCAGCAGCGCGACGCAGGGGCCTGGGGCCAACGTCCTGACTTTC. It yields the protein CASSATQGPGANVLTF.

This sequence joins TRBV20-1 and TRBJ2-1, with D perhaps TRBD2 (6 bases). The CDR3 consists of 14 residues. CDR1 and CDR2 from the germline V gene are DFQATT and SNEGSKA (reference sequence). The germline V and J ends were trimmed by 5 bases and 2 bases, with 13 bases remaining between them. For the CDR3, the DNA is TGCAGTGCTCCTCGGCGGACTACCTACAATGAGCAGTTCTTC. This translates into CSAPRRTTYNEQFF.

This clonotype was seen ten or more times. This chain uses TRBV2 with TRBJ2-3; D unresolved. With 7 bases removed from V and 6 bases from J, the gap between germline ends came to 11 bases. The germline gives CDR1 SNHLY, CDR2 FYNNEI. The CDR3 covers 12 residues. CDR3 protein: CASTEFRDTQYF. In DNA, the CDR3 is TGTGCCAGCACGGAATTCAGGGATACGCAGTATTTT.

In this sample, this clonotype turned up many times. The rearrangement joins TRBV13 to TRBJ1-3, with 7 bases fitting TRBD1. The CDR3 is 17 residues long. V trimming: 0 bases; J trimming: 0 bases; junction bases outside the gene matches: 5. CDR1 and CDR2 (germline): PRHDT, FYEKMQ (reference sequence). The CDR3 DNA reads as TGTGCCAGCAGCTTAGGACAGGGGCGGCTCTCTGGAAACACCATATATTTT. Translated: CASSLGQGRLSGNTIYF. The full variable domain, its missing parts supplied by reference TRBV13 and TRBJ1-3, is AAGVIQSPRHLIKEKRETATLKCYPIPRHDTVYWYQQGPGQDPQFLISFYEKMQSDKGSIPDRFSAQQFSDYHSELNMSSLELGDSALYFCASSLGQGRLSGNTIYFGEGSWLTVV.

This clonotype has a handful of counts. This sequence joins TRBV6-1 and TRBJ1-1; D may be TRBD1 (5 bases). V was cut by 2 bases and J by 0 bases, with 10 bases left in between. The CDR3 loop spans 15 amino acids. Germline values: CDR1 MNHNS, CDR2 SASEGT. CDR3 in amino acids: CASSEMGTVNTEAFF. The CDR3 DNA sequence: TGTGCCAGCAGTGAAATGGGGACGGTGAACACTGAAGCTTTCTTT.

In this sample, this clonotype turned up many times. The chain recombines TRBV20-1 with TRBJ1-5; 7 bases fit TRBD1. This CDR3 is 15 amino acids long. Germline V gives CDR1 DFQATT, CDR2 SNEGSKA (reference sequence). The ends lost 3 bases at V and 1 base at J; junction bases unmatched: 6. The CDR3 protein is CSASLGTVSNQPQHF. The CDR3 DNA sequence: TGCAGTGCTAGCTTGGGGACAGTAAGCAATCAGCCCCAGCATTTT.

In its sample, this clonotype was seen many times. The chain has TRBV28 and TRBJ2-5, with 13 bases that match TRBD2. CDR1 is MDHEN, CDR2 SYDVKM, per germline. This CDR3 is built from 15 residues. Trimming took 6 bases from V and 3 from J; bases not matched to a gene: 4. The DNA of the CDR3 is TGTGCCAGCAGAACCGGGACTAGCGGGAAAGAGACCCAGTACTTC. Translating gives CASRTGTSGKETQYF.

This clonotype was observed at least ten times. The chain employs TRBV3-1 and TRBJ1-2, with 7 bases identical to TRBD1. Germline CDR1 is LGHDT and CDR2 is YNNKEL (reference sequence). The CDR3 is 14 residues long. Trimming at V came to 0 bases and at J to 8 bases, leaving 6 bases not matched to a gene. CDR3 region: CASSQEMTGKGYTF. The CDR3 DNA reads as TGTGCCAGCAGCCAAGAGATGACAGGGAAAGGCTACACCTTC. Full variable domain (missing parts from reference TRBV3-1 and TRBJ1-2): DTAVSQTPKYLVTQMGNDKSIKCEQNLGHDTMYWYKQDSKKFLKIMFSYNNKELIINETVPNRFSPKSPDKAHLNLHINSLELGDSAVYFCASSQEMTGKGYTFGSGTRLTVV.

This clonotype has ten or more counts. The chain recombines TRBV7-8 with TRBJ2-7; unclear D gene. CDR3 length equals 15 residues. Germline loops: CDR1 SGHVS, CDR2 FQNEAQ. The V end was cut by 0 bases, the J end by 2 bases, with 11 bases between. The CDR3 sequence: CASSLAGSVPYEQYF. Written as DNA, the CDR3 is TGTGCCAGCAGCTTAGCGGGCTCTGTTCCCTACGAGCAGTACTTC.

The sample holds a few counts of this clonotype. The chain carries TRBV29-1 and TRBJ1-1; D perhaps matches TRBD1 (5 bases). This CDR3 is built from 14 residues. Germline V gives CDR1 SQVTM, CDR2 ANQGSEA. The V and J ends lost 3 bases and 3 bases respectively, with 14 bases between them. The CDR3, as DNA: TGCAGCGTTGACGGGGGAACAATCGACACTGAAGCTTTCTTT. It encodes CSVDGGTIDTEAFF.

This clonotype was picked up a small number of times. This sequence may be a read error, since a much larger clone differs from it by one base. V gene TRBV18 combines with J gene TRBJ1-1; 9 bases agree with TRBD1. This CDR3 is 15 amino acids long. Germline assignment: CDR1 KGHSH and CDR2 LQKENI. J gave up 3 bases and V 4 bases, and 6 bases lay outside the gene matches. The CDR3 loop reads CASSQHRGHDTEAFF. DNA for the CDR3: TGTGCCAGCTCACAACACAGGGGGCACGACACTGAAGCTTTCTTT.

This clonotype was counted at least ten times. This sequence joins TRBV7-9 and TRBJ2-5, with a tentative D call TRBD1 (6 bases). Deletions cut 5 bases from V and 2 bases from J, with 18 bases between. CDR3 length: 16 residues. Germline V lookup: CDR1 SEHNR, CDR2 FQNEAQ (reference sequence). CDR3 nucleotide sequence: TGTGCCAGCAGCCCCGCGGACAGCATAGAGCAAGAGACCCAGTACTTC. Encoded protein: CASSPADSIEQETQYF.

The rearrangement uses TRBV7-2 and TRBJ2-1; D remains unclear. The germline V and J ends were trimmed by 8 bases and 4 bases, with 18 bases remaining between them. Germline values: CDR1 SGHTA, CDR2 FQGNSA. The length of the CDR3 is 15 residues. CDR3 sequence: CASSLDWADYNEQFF. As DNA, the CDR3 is TGTGCCAGCTCCTTAGATTGGGCGGATTACAATGAGCAGTTCTTC.

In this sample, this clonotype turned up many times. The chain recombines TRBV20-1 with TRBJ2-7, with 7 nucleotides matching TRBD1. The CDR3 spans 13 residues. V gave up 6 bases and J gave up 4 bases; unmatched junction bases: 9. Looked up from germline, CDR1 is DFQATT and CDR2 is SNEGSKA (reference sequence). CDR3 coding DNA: TGCAGTGCCCGGCCGAGACAGGGTTACGAGCAGTACTTC. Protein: CSARPRQGYEQYF.

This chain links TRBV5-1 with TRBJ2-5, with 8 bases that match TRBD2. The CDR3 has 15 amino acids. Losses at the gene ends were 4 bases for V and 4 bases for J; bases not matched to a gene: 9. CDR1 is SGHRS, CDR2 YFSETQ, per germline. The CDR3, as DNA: TGCGCCAGCAGCCCCCTCACGGGGGGGCTAGAGACCCAGTACTTC. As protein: CASSPLTGGLETQYF.

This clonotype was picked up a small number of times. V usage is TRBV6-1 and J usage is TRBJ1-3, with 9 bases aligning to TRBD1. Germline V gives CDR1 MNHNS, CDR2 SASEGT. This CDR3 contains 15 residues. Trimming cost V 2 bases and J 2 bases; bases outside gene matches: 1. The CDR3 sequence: CASSEWDRAGNTIYF. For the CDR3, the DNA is TGTGCCAGCAGTGAATGGGACAGGGCTGGAAACACCATATATTTT.

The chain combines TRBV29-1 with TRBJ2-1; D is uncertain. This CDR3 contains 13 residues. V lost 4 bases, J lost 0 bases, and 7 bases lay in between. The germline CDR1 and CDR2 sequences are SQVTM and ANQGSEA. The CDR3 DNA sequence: TGCAGCGTTGGGGTAAGCTCCTACAATGAGCAGTTCTTC. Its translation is CSVGVSSYNEQFF.

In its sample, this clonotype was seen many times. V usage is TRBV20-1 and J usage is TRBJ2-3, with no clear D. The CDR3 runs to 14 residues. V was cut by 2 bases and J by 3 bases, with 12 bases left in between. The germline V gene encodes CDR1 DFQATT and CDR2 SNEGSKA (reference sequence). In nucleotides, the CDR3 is TGCAGTGCTAGAAAGTCCCTCGGAACAGATACGCAGTATTTT. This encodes CSARKSLGTDTQYF.